One sample yielded the 4 T cell receptor beta chains listed below, sequenced in a study of T cell responses to AZD1222 COVID-19 vaccine. Profiled with immunoSEQ multiplex PCR; TCRdb holds only in-frame clones, not every one. The sample contains 90,000 to 110,000 clones, over 75% of which appear only once. The material was peripheral blood, obtained on day 0 of MenACWY control vaccination. These receptors were collected from an adult in good health.

The CDR3: CASSIQGGIAGELFF. The CDR3 DNA follows: TGTGCCAGTAGTATCCAGGGGGGTATCGCCGGGGAGCTGTTTTTT. V gene TRBV19 combines with J gene TRBJ2-2, with D possibly matching TRBD1 (7 bases). Trimming stripped 3 bases from V and 6 bases from J, with 14 bases between. The CDR3 has 15 amino acids. Germline CDR1 LNHDA, CDR2 SQIVND (reference sequence).

This clone has just one count. CDR3 nucleotide sequence: TGTGCCAGCAGCGTAGGAAGGGGGGCTGATAGCAATCAGCCCCAGCATTTT. It is translated as CASSVGRGADSNQPQHF. The rearrangement links TRBV9 to TRBJ1-5; perhaps TRBD1 as D (6 bases). The germline V gene encodes CDR1 SGDLS and CDR2 YYNGEE. Deletions cut 0 bases from V and 0 bases from J, with 13 bases between. The CDR3 covers 17 residues.

V and J are TRBV19 and TRBJ2-2; D not resolved. The CDR3 has 11 amino acids. Germline values: CDR1 LNHDA, CDR2 SQIVND (reference sequence). V shed 5 bases and J shed 7 bases, with 5 bases lying between them. The CDR3 region is CASSVGGELFF. DNA of the CDR3: TGTGCCAGTAGTGTCGGCGGGGAGCTGTTTTTT.

This chain links TRBV7-2 with TRBJ2-5, with D possibly TRBD2 on 6 matching bases. Trimming removed 5 bases at V and 0 bases at J, with 10 bases between. The CDR3 has 14 residues. Per germline, CDR1 SGHTA and CDR2 FQGNSA. For the CDR3, the DNA is TGTGCCAGCAGCGCCCGGGACTACCAAGAGACCCAGTACTTC. Translated: CASSARDYQETQYF.